The present TCR beta chain was sequenced within a study of blood T cell repertoires in COVID-19. Overall study context: The origin of the acute and convalescent COVID-19 samples was the United States, Italy and Spain.

Germline CDR1 GTSNPN, CDR2 SVGIG (reference sequence). CDR3 length: 14 residues. Trimming cost V 3 bases and J 1 base; bases outside gene matches: 3. Clones were read by immunoSEQ multiplex PCR, and TCRdb kept only the in-frame ones, dropping some. The sample carries approximately 150,000 clones, 82% recorded once. The sequenced sample was peripheral blood. The TCR sequence derives from a woman in her 70s with acute or convalescent COVID-19. The chain is built from TRBV30 and TRBJ1-3; 7 positions match TRBD1. The CDR3 region has the DNA TGTGCCTGGAGAAGGGACAGATCTGGAAACACCATATATTTT. Its protein product is CAWRRDRSGNTIYF.